A single sample gave rise to the 29 T cell receptor beta chains below, sequenced in a study of blood T cell repertoires in COVID-19. Profiled with immunoSEQ multiplex PCR; TCRdb holds only in-frame clones, not every one. The table shows roughly 250,000 clones, with roughly 85% occurring only once. The sample taken for sequencing was PBMCs or T cells enriched from blood (not recorded which). The receptors shown here come from a woman aged 25 to 39 who had recovered from COVID-19.

This clone appeared a single time. V and J are TRBV27 and TRBJ2-1; TRBD2 agrees at 7 bases. V dropped 4 bases and J dropped 0; count of bases not matched to a gene: 3. The CDR3 is made up of 15 amino acids. Germline V gene lookup returns CDR1 MNHEY and CDR2 SMNVEV (reference sequence). The CDR3 spells CASSWAGDSYNEQFF. CDR3 coding DNA: TGTGCCAGCAGTTGGGCGGGAGACTCCTACAATGAGCAGTTCTTC.

The chain is built from TRBV11-2 and TRBJ1-2; the D gene is possibly TRBD1 (6 bases). V gave up 5 bases and J gave up 0 bases, with 7 bases separating them. This CDR3 contains 13 residues. Germline CDR1 is SGHAT and CDR2 is FQNNGV. Here the CDR3 reads CASSRDTNYGYTF. CDR3 nucleotides: TGTGCCAGCAGCCGGGACACTAACTATGGCTACACCTTC.

This clone was seen just once. V is TRBV18 and J is TRBJ1-2; D gene uncertain. The germline V and J ends were trimmed by 0 bases and 4 bases, with 15 bases remaining between them. The CDR3 runs to 16 residues. Germline V lookup: CDR1 KGHSH, CDR2 LQKENI. CDR3 residues: CASSPPGRSPLYGYTF. The CDR3 DNA reads as TGTGCCAGCTCACCACCGGGCAGGTCCCCCCTCTATGGCTACACCTTC.

The chain joins TRBV28 to TRBJ1-5; 10 bases line up with TRBD1. The V gene's germline CDR1 is MDHEN and CDR2 SYDVKM. CDR3 length: 14 amino acids. J gave up 5 bases and V 5 bases, and 3 bases lay outside the gene matches. DNA for the CDR3: TGTGCCAGCAGTCCAGGGACAGGGGATCAGCCCCAGCATTTT. Its protein product is CASSPGTGDQPQHF.

J is TRBJ1-1 and V is TRBV19; 8 nucleotides agree with TRBD1. CDR1 is LNHDA, CDR2 SQIVND, per germline (reference sequence). Trimming removed 0 bases from V and 2 bases from J; junction bases left unmatched: 2. The length of the CDR3 is 15 residues. CDR3 amino acids: CASSIEDRVNTEAFF. The CDR3 DNA sequence: TGTGCCAGTAGTATAGAGGACAGGGTCAACACTGAAGCTTTCTTT. Filled out from reference TRBV19 and TRBJ1-1, the complete variable domain reads DGGITQSPKYLFRKEGQNVTLSCEQNLNHDAMYWYRQDPGQGLRLIYYSQIVNDFQKGDIAEGYSVSREKKESFPLTVTSAQKNPTAFYLCASSIEDRVNTEAFFGQGTRLTVV.

The genes are TRBV7-6 and TRBJ2-1, with 8 bases matching TRBD2. Germline V gene data show CDR1 as SGHVS and CDR2 as FNYEAQ. The CDR3 length is 13 residues. J lost 8 bases, V lost 5 bases, and 5 bases had no gene match. Written as DNA, the CDR3 is TGTGCCAGCAGCCCCGCGGGGGGCCATGAGCAGTTCTTC. It codes for CASSPAGGHEQFF.

There are a few counts of this clone. This chain uses TRBV28 with TRBJ2-1; the D gene is possibly TRBD2 (5 bases). CDR1 and CDR2 from the germline V gene are MDHEN and SYDVKM. V gave up 3 bases and J gave up 8 bases, with 14 bases separating them. CDR3 length: 14 amino acids. This CDR3 reads CASSFSLVPYEQFF. The DNA of the CDR3 is TGTGCCAGCAGTTTCTCACTAGTGCCCTATGAGCAGTTCTTC.

This sequence joins TRBV5-1 and TRBJ2-2, with TRBD2 identical over 10 bases. The V gene's germline CDR1 is SGHRS and CDR2 YFSETQ. With 1 base clipped from V and 4 bases from J, the junction kept 4 bases outside the gene matches. The length of the CDR3 is 16 residues. Written as DNA, the CDR3 is TGCGCCAGCAGCTTGCTAGCGGGAGCCCTCACCGGGGAGCTGTTTTTT. Translation gives CASSLLAGALTGELFF.

This rearrangement joins TRBV6-2 or TRBV6-3 to TRBJ1-6; D gene unclear. The CDR3 is 16 amino acids. V was trimmed by 0 bases and J by 9 bases, leaving 15 bases between them. Looked up from germline, CDR1 is MNHEY and CDR2 is SVGEGT. The CDR3, as DNA: TGTGCCAGCAGTTACTCAGCACGGGGTCGAGGTTCACCCCTCCACTTT. Translated, it gives CASSYSARGRGSPLHF.

The J gene is TRBJ2-7, the V gene TRBV29-1; D is ambiguous. The CDR3 spans 12 residues. Germline CDR1 is SQVTM and CDR2 is ANQGSEA. The germline V and J ends were trimmed by 4 bases and 1 base, with 8 bases remaining between them. CDR3 amino acids: CSVGPTSYEQYF. The CDR3 DNA reads TGCAGCGTTGGACCGACATCCTACGAGCAGTACTTC.

This CDR3 reads CASSLAGTGKKGYTF. CDR3 DNA: TGTGCCAGCAGTTTAGCAGGGACAGGGAAAAAAGGCTACACCTTC. The rearrangement links TRBV28 to TRBJ1-2; 9 positions match TRBD1. J was trimmed by 8 bases and V by 2 bases; bases with no gene match: 9. The CDR3 sequence is 15 residues long. Germline lookup yields CDR1 MDHEN and CDR2 SYDVKM.

The chain has TRBV30 and TRBJ1-2; maybe TRBD1 (6 bases). This CDR3 comprises 12 residues. Germline V gene lookup returns CDR1 GTSNPN and CDR2 SVGIG (reference sequence). Trimming removed 4 bases from V and 8 bases from J, with 14 bases in between. The CDR3 region has the DNA TGTGCCTGGACGGGCGACAGGTGGGGCTACACCTTC. Its protein product is CAWTGDRWGYTF. The full variable domain, rest sourced from reference TRBV30 and TRBJ1-2, is SQTIHQWPATLVQPVGSPLSLECTVEGTSNPNLYWYRQAAGRGLQLLFYSVGIGQISSEVPQNLSASRPQDRQFILSSKKLLLSDSGFYLCAWTGDRWGYTFGSGTRLTVV.

This clone came up a few times. The chain carries TRBV5-1 and TRBJ1-5, with D hard to call. The CDR3 sequence is 15 residues long. The V end lost 0 bases, the J end lost 1 base, and 8 bases lay between the germline ends. The germline gives CDR1 SGHRS, CDR2 YFSETQ. CDR3 region: CASSLVPESNQPQHF. In DNA form, the CDR3 reads TGCGCCAGCAGCTTGGTTCCTGAGAGCAATCAGCCCCAGCATTTT. Filled out from reference TRBV5-1 and TRBJ1-5, the complete variable domain reads KAGVTQTPRYLIKTRGQQVTLSCSPISGHRSVSWYQQTPGQGLQFLFEYFSETQRNKGNFPGRFSGRQFSNSRSEMNVSTLELGDSALYLCASSLVPESNQPQHFGDGTRLSIL.

The chain recombines TRBV30 with TRBJ2-1; TRBD1 matches 7 bases. This CDR3 comprises 15 residues. Germline loops: CDR1 GTSNPN, CDR2 SVGIG (reference sequence). V lost 2 bases to trimming and J lost 4 bases; unmatched junction nucleotides: 8. CDR3 amino acids: CAWSRLGGLYNEQFF. In DNA form, the CDR3 reads TGTGCCTGGAGTCGGTTAGGGGGCTTGTACAATGAGCAGTTCTTC.

The chain is built from TRBV5-1 and TRBJ2-7; 10 bases agree with TRBD1. The junction had 4 bases not matched to a gene; V was cut back by 3 bases and J by 4 bases. The germline V gene has CDR1 SGHRS and CDR2 YFSETQ. The CDR3 spans 14 residues. CDR3 in DNA: TGCGCCAGCAGCTCCCGGGACAGGGGTTACGAGCAGTACTTC. Translation gives CASSSRDRGYEQYF.

The J gene is TRBJ1-2, the V gene TRBV6-5; weak D call: TRBD1 (6 bases). V was cut by 0 bases and J by 6 bases, with 17 bases left in between. The CDR3 consists of 16 residues. Per the germline V gene, CDR1 is MNHEY and CDR2 is SVGAGI. The CDR3 DNA sequence: TGTGCCAGCAGTTACTCGATCCCGCAGGGGAGGGATGGCTACACCTTC. The encoded protein is CASSYSIPQGRDGYTF.

The CDR3 DNA reads TGTGCCAGTAGCCCGAGACAGGGAACCGGGGCCAACGTCCTGACTTTC. Translation gives CASSPRQGTGANVLTF. The chain has TRBV19 and TRBJ2-6; 7 positions agree with TRBD1. J was trimmed by 4 bases and V by 6 bases; bases with no gene match: 9. There are 16 residues in the CDR3. CDR1 is LNHDA and CDR2 is SQIVND in the germline V gene (reference sequence).

The J gene is TRBJ2-7, the V gene TRBV19; D ambiguous. V was cut by 2 bases and J by 1 base, with 6 bases left in between. CDR3 length: 13 amino acids. CDR1 is LNHDA, CDR2 SQIVND, per germline (reference sequence). CDR3 nucleotides: TGTGCCAGTAGTATATCCAGGTCCTACGAGCAGTACTTC. It translates to CASSISRSYEQYF.

This clone was counted a single time. J is TRBJ2-3 and V is TRBV19; 7 nucleotides match TRBD2. Germline assignment: CDR1 LNHDA and CDR2 SQIVND (reference sequence). This CDR3 is 14 amino acids long. V lost 7 bases, J lost 3 bases, and 7 bases stayed unmatched. CDR3: CASIPAGRTDTQYF. The CDR3 nucleotides are TGTGCCAGTATACCAGCGGGAAGGACAGATACGCAGTATTTT.

This clone was detected only once. The chain combines TRBV28 with TRBJ1-2, with 10 positions matching TRBD1. J was trimmed by 4 bases and V by 4 bases; bases with no gene match: 9. CDR1 is MDHEN and CDR2 is SYDVKM in the germline V gene. The CDR3 has 16 amino acids. CDR3 loop: CASSYVRQGASYGYTF. The DNA for the CDR3 is TGTGCCAGCAGTTACGTGAGACAGGGGGCGAGCTATGGCTACACCTTC.

J is TRBJ2-4 and V is TRBV11-2, with D perhaps TRBD2 (5 bases). V was cut by 5 bases and J by 9 bases, with 14 bases left in between. This CDR3 contains 13 residues. CDR1 and CDR2 from the germline V gene are SGHAT and FQNNGV. The CDR3 DNA reads TGTGCCAGCAGCCCCCCGGACTGGGGCATTCAGTACTTC. Protein: CASSPPDWGIQYF.

CDR3 sequence reads: CASSLSQGHQPQHF. CDR3 in DNA: TGTGCCAGTAGTTTATCACAGGGACATCAGCCCCAGCATTTT. V usage is TRBV19 and J usage is TRBJ1-5, with a possible D match to TRBD1 (6 bases). Germline assignment: CDR1 LNHDA and CDR2 SQIVND (reference sequence). V shed 5 bases and J shed 5 bases, with 13 bases lying between them. This CDR3 spans 14 amino acids.

V gene TRBV29-1 combines with J gene TRBJ1-5; 7 positions match TRBD1. Germline CDR1 and CDR2: SQVTM and ANQGSEA. Germline trimming cut 7 bases from V and 0 bases from J; bases unmatched to any gene: 6. This CDR3 comprises 14 residues. CDR3 sequence (DNA): TGCAGCGCCGCAGGGACAGCTAGCAATCAGCCCCAGCATTTT. Translation: CSAAGTASNQPQHF.

This sequence joins TRBV28 and TRBJ2-7; no clear D. The germline CDR1 and CDR2 sequences are MDHEN and SYDVKM. This CDR3 is 14 amino acids long. The ends were cut back, 6 bases at V and 3 bases at J, with 15 bases in the middle. The CDR3 region is CASSPLLGSYEQYF. CDR3 nucleotides: TGTGCCAGCAGCCCCCTCCTTGGTAGCTACGAGCAGTACTTC. Together with reference TRBV28 and TRBJ2-7, the CDR3 gives the full variable domain: DVKVTQSSRYLVKRTGEKVFLECVQDMDHENMFWYRQDPGLGLRLIYFSYDVKMKEKGDIPEGYSVSREKKERFSLILESASTNQTSMYLCASSPLLGSYEQYFGPGTRLTVT.

The CDR3 here is CASSLSSESGSGYNEQFF. CDR3 coding DNA: TGTGCCAGCAGCTTAAGCTCCGAGAGCGGGAGCGGGTACAATGAGCAGTTCTTC. V and J are TRBV7-9 and TRBJ2-1; 8 nucleotides line up with TRBD2. The V gene end was trimmed by 2 bases and the J gene end by 4 bases; junction bases not matched to a gene: 13. This CDR3 has 18 amino acids. Germline CDR1 reads SEHNR; CDR2 reads FQNEAQ (reference sequence).

The chain couples TRBV28 to TRBJ1-5, with D unclear. V shed 6 bases and J shed 4 bases, with 16 bases lying between them. CDR3 length: 15 amino acids. Germline V CDR1 and CDR2: MDHEN, SYDVKM. The CDR3 here is CASSPVGAGNQPQHF. Written as DNA, the CDR3 is TGTGCCAGCAGCCCAGTGGGCGCGGGGAATCAGCCCCAGCATTTT.

This chain joins TRBV10-2 and TRBJ1-5, with 12 bases lining up with TRBD1. After removal of 0 bases from V and 9 bases from J, the junction contained 6 bases not matched to a gene. The germline V gene has CDR1 WSHSY and CDR2 SAAADI. The CDR3 has 16 residues. This CDR3 is CASSESGTGGRRPQHF. In DNA form, the CDR3 reads TGCGCCAGCAGTGAGTCGGGGACAGGGGGCCGTAGGCCCCAGCATTTT.

The CDR3: CASSLGGTSGVDEQFF. CDR3 coding DNA: TGCGCCAGCAGCTTAGGGGGGACTAGCGGGGTGGATGAGCAGTTCTTC. V and J are TRBV5-1 and TRBJ2-1, with 13 bases that match TRBD2. J gave up 8 bases and V 2 bases, and 7 bases lay outside the gene matches. Germline lookup yields CDR1 SGHRS and CDR2 YFSETQ. CDR3 length equals 16 residues.

V and J are TRBV9 and TRBJ2-1; weak D call: TRBD2 (6 bases). The CDR3 has 14 residues. Germline CDR1 reads SGDLS; CDR2 reads YYNGEE. Trimming stripped 0 bases from V and 4 bases from J, with 8 bases between. The CDR3 sequence: CASSVDAGYNEQFF. CDR3 DNA sequence: TGTGCCAGCAGCGTAGATGCGGGGTACAATGAGCAGTTCTTC.